This is a list of T cell receptor beta chains from one sample in a study of shared clonotypes between healthy human individuals. The assay was immunoSEQ multiplex PCR, and TCRdb's table has in-frame clones only and misses some. The table has about 1.5 million clones, 98% seen once. Specimen: naive CD4+ T cells sorted from blood. These receptor sequences come from a man aged 25 to 45 in good health. CDR3s include the opening cysteine and the closing phenylalanine or tryptophan. D genes are given only for firm matches. Size is omitted from some rows. Given values are once, few, many or a class for expanded clones.

. | . | TRBJ2-1 | TRBV29-1 | TGCAGCGTTGACCGGGGGAATGAGCAGTTCTTC | CSVDRGNEQFF
. | . | TRBJ1-2 | TRBV5-6 | TGTGCCAGCAGCTTGGGACTGCGGGGCTACACCTTC | CASSLGLRGYTF
once | . | TRBJ2-1 | TRBV5-1 | TGCGCCAGCAGCTTGCGTGGGTACAATGAGCAGTTCTTC | CASSLRGYNEQFF
. | TRBD2 | TRBJ2-7 | TRBV5-5 | TGTGCCAGCAGCTTGGAGGGGACTAGCGTCTCCTACGAGCAGTACTTC | CASSLEGTSVSYEQYF
. | . | TRBJ2-7 | TRBV7-9 | TGTGCCAGCAGGAAGAGCGGAGAATCTTACGAGCAGTACTTC | CASRKSGESYEQYF
. | TRBD2 | TRBJ2-1 | TRBV19 | TGTGCCAGTAGTAGCTACCTACTAGCGGCCTCCTACAATGAGCAGTTCTTC | CASSSYLLAASYNEQFF
. | . | TRBJ1-1 | TRBV11-2 | TGTGCCAGCAGCTTAGTCCGAGGCCGGAACACTGAAGCTTTCTTT | CASSLVRGRNTEAFF
. | . | TRBJ1-2 | TRBV5-8 | TGTGCCAGCAGCGTGCAGGGGCCCACTAACTATGGCTACACCTTC | CASSVQGPTNYGYTF
. | . | TRBJ1-4 | TRBV5-1 | TGCGCCAGCAGCCCCAACCCAGGCTCTAATGAAAAACTGTTTTTT | CASSPNPGSNEKLFF
. | TRBD1 | TRBJ1-5 | TRBV7-9 | TGTGCCAGCAGCTCGACAGGGAGAGGCAATCAGCCCCAGCATTTT | CASSSTGRGNQPQHF
. | . | TRBJ2-3 | TRBV2 | TGTGCCAGCAGTCCGGTGATTAGCGCAGATACGCAGTATTTT | CASSPVISADTQYF
. | . | TRBJ1-1 | TRBV18 | TGTGCCAGCTCACCACTGGAAACCTCGAACACTGAAGCTTTCTTT | CASSPLETSNTEAFF
once | TRBD1 | TRBJ2-2 | TRBV7-6 | TGTGCCAGCAGCTCCAGGACAGGCGACGGCACCGGGGAGCTGTTTTTT | CASSSRTGDGTGELFF
. | . | TRBJ1-4 | TRBV28 | TGTGCCAGCAGTTTAATAGACAGACTGTTTTTT | CASSLIDRLFF
. | . | TRBJ1-3 | TRBV12-5 | TGTGCTAGTGGTAGTGGTACTGGAAACACCATATATTTT | CASGSGTGNTIYF
. | . | TRBJ1-5 | TRBV7-2 | TGTGCCAGCAGCTTATCTGTCAGCAATCAGCCCCAGCATTTT | CASSLSVSNQPQHF